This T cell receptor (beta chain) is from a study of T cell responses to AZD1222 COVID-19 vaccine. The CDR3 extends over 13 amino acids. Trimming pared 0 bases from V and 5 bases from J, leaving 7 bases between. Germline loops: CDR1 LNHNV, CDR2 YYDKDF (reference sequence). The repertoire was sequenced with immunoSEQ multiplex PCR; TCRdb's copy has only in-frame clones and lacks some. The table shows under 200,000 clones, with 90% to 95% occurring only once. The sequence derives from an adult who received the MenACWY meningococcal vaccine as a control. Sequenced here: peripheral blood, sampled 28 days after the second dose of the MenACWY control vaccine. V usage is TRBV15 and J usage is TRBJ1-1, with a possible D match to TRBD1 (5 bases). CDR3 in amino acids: CATSRERQTEAFF. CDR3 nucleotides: TGTGCCACCAGCAGAGAAAGACAGACTGAAGCTTTCTTT.